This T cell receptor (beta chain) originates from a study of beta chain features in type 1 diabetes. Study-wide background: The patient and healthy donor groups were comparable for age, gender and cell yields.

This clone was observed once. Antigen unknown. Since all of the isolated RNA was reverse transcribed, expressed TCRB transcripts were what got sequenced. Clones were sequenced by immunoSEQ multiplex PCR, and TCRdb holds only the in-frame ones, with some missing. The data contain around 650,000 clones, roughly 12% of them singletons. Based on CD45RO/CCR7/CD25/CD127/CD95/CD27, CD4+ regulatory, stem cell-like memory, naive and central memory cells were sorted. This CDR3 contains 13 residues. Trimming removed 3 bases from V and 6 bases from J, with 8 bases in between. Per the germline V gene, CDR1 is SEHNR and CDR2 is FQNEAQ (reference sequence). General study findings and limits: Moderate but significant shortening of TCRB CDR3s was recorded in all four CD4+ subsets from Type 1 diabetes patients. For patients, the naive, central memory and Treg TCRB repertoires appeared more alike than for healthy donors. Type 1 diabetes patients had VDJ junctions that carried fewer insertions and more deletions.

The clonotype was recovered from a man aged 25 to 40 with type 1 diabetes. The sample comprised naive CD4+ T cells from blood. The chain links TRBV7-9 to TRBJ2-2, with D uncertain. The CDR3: CASSFTAPGELFF. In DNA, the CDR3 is TGTGCCAGCAGCTTTACTGCGCCCGGGGAGCTGTTTTTT.